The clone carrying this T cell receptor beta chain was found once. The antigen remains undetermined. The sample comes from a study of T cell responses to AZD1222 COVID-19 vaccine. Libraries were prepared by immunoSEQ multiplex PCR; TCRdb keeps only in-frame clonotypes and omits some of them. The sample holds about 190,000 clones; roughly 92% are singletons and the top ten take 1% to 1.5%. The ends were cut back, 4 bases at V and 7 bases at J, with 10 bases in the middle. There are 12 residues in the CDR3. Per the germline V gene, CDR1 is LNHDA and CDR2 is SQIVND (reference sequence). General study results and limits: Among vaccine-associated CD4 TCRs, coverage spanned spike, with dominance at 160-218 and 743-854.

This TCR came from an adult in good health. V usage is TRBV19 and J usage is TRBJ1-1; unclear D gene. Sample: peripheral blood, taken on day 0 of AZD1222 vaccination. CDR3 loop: CASSTGLGEAFF. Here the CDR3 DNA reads TGTGCCAGTAGTACCGGACTGGGTGAAGCTTTCTTT. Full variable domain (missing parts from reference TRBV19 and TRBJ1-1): DGGITQSPKYLFRKEGQNVTLSCEQNLNHDAMYWYRQDPGQGLRLIYYSQIVNDFQKGDIAEGYSVSREKKESFPLTVTSAQKNPTAFYLCASSTGLGEAFFGQGTRLTVV.